These 18 T cell receptor beta chains originate from one sample sequenced in a study of T cells after posttransplantation cyclophosphamide. A marrow graft followed busulfan-fludarabine conditioning, with cyclophosphamide on days +3 and +4. Method: immunoSEQ multiplex PCR; TCRdb's copy keeps in-frame clones and lacks some. The table shows about 40,000 clones, with about nine tenths occurring only once. Material: PBMCs, obtained less than 70 days after allogeneic stem cell transplant with posttransplant cyclophosphamide. The receptors originated from a male patient aged 55 to 69 who received an allogeneic stem cell transplant from a related donor and was CMV-positive. Some T cells may be graft donor cells.

The CDR3 protein is CSVLSGSTIYF. The CDR3 DNA reads TGCAGCGTTTTAAGTGGTAGCACCATATATTTT. This rearrangement joins TRBV29-1 to TRBJ1-3; no clear D gene. This CDR3 spans 11 amino acids. Trimming removed 5 bases from V and 9 bases from J, with 11 bases in between. Looked up from germline, CDR1 is SQVTM and CDR2 is ANQGSEA.

The chain is built from TRBV5-1 and TRBJ2-5, with 10 bases matching TRBD1. This CDR3 has 14 residues. Trimming removed 9 bases from V and 4 bases from J; junction bases left unmatched: 9. Germline loops: CDR1 SGHRS, CDR2 YFSETQ. CDR3 DNA sequence: TGCGCCACCAATCGACAGGGGGCTTCAGAGACCCAGTACTTC. This sequence encodes CATNRQGASETQYF. Full variable domain (rest looked up from reference TRBV5-1 and TRBJ2-5): KAGVTQTPRYLIKTRGQQVTLSCSPISGHRSVSWYQQTPGQGLQFLFEYFSETQRNKGNFPGRFSGRQFSNSRSEMNVSTLELGDSALYLCATNRQGASETQYFGPGTRLLVL.

This clone was counted between two and nine times. The CDR3 loop is CASSLLGGGGTYEQYF. The CDR3 nucleotides are TGTGCCAGCAGTTTACTGGGGGGCGGGGGAACCTACGAGCAGTACTTC. This chain uses TRBV27 with TRBJ2-7, with a possible D match to TRBD2 (7 bases). Trimming took off 2 bases at V and 2 bases at J, with 16 bases between the two ends. The CDR3 is 16 amino acids. Germline V CDR1 and CDR2: MNHEY, SMNVEV (reference sequence).

The CDR3 DNA reads TGTGCCAGCAGCGTAGGGGCTGGGCTGGGGGGAACTGAAGCTTTCTTT. Translated, it gives CASSVGAGLGGTEAFF. The chain is built from TRBV9 and TRBJ1-1; D perhaps matches TRBD1 (5 bases). This CDR3 is 16 amino acids long. The V gene lost 0 bases and the J gene lost 5 bases, with 17 bases spanning the gap. CDR1 and CDR2 from the germline V gene are SGDLS and YYNGEE.

The V gene is TRBV30, the J gene TRBJ1-6; D gene uncertain. Germline V gene data show CDR1 as GTSNPN and CDR2 as SVGIG (reference sequence). V lost 3 bases and J lost 9, with 6 bases in between. This CDR3 region has 11 residues. CDR3 in amino acids: CAWRVGSPLHF. The DNA of the CDR3 is TGTGCCTGGAGGGTCGGTTCACCCCTCCACTTT.

V gene TRBV10-3 combines with J gene TRBJ2-3; TRBD2 matches 7 bases. This CDR3 comprises 12 residues. V gave up 5 bases and J gave up 7 bases; unmatched junction bases: 3. Germline loops: CDR1 ENHRY, CDR2 SYGVKD. CDR3 sequence reads: CAISRLANTQYF. The DNA of the CDR3 is TGTGCCATCAGTCGACTAGCTAATACGCAGTATTTT.

CDR3 in DNA: TGTGCCAGCAGTTTACAGGCAAACCTCTATAATTCACCCCTCCACTTT. It codes for CASSLQANLYNSPLHF. This chain uses TRBV27 with TRBJ1-6; D uncertain. CDR1 and CDR2 (germline): MNHEY, SMNVEV (reference sequence). The CDR3 is 16 residues long. V lost 2 bases, J lost 3 bases, and 11 bases lay in between.

This clone was counted a single time. The chain combines TRBV10-1 with TRBJ2-3; 8 bases are shared with TRBD2. The J segment lost 9 bases and the V segment lost 5 bases, leaving 10 bases of the junction unmatched. Germline V lookup: CDR1 WNHNN, CDR2 SYGVQD (reference sequence). The CDR3 extends over 14 amino acids. The CDR3 is CASSKAGVGGTQYF. DNA for the CDR3: TGCGCCAGCAGTAAAGCGGGGGTGGGCGGCACGCAGTATTTT.

Only one count was recorded for this clone. Here the CDR3 reads CASSLAGTGYEQYF. In DNA, the CDR3 is TGTGCCAGCAGCTTGGCCGGGACAGGATACGAGCAGTACTTC. The rearrangement uses TRBV7-8 and TRBJ2-7; 8 bases are a match to TRBD1. The CDR3 has 14 amino acids. V dropped 3 bases and J dropped 4; count of bases not matched to a gene: 5. The germline V gene has CDR1 SGHVS and CDR2 FQNEAQ.

This clone has only one observation. V and J are TRBV7-6 and TRBJ2-2, with D perhaps TRBD1 (6 bases). This CDR3 has 18 amino acids. V was trimmed by 5 bases and J by 0 bases, leaving 19 bases between them. CDR1 is SGHVS, CDR2 FNYEAQ, per germline. The DNA for the CDR3 is TGTGCCAGCAGCCAACAGGGTGGGGCGGGCTCGAACACCGGGGAGCTGTTTTTT. Translating it yields CASSQQGGAGSNTGELFF.

This rearrangement joins TRBV9 to TRBJ2-1; 8 bases match TRBD2. The CDR3 consists of 15 residues. The ends lost 2 bases at V and 4 bases at J; junction bases unmatched: 5. Looked up from germline, CDR1 is SGDLS and CDR2 is YYNGEE. This CDR3 reads CASSVAGGPYNEQFF. CDR3 in DNA: TGTGCCAGCAGCGTTGCGGGGGGCCCGTACAATGAGCAGTTCTTC.

This clone was counted once. The V and J genes are TRBV19 and TRBJ2-3; 12 positions match TRBD2. The CDR3 sequence is 18 residues long. The ends lost 4 bases at V and 2 bases at J; junction bases unmatched: 10. The germline CDR1 and CDR2 sequences are LNHDA and SQIVND (reference sequence). CDR3 protein: CASSTPPWTSGVTDTQYF. The DNA of the CDR3 is TGTGCCAGTAGTACCCCCCCCTGGACTAGCGGGGTCACAGATACGCAGTATTTT.

V and J are TRBV4-1 and TRBJ1-5; TRBD1 agrees at 7 bases. Germline trimming cut 5 bases from V and 7 bases from J; bases unmatched to any gene: 8. This CDR3 is built from 14 residues. In germline, CDR1 is MGHRA, CDR2 YSYEKL. The CDR3 sequence is CASSSTGKRQPQHF. CDR3 sequence (DNA): TGCGCCAGCAGCTCGACAGGGAAAAGGCAGCCCCAGCATTTT.

The V call is TRBV6-1, the J call TRBJ1-2, with D possibly TRBD1 on 5 matching bases. The CDR3 runs 16 residues. V lost 4 bases and J 8 bases, leaving 23 bases between the germline ends. Germline V gene lookup returns CDR1 MNHNS and CDR2 SASEGT. CDR3 residues: CASSVDRRILGRGYTF. The CDR3 region has the DNA TGTGCCAGCAGTGTTGACAGAAGAATTTTGGGGAGGGGCTACACCTTC.

J is TRBJ2-7 and V is TRBV6-5; 7 nucleotides align to TRBD2. V gave up 3 bases and J gave up 7 bases; unmatched junction bases: 9. The length of the CDR3 is 14 residues. Germline CDR1 reads MNHEY; CDR2 reads SVGAGI. CDR3 loop: CASSYGGGVGEQYF. The CDR3 DNA reads as TGTGCCAGCAGTTATGGTGGGGGGGTGGGGGAGCAGTACTTC.

This clone has a single count. The chain employs TRBV5-1 and TRBJ2-2; tentatively, D is TRBD2 (5 bases). This CDR3 region has 17 residues. Looked up from germline, CDR1 is SGHRS and CDR2 is YFSETQ. V lost 0 bases and J lost 1, with 13 bases in between. The CDR3 loop is CASSLGGGRLNTGELFF. Written as DNA, the CDR3 is TGCGCCAGCAGCTTGGGAGGCGGGCGGCTGAACACCGGGGAGCTGTTTTTT.

This clone was seen once. V usage is TRBV20-1 and J usage is TRBJ2-1; D perhaps matches TRBD1 (5 bases). This CDR3 is 10 amino acids long. Trimming took off 4 bases at V and 7 bases at J, with 5 bases between the two ends. Germline lookup yields CDR1 DFQATT and CDR2 SNEGSKA (reference sequence). CDR3 loop: CSATGNEQFF. The CDR3 bases are TGCAGTGCTACAGGGAATGAGCAGTTCTTC.

The rearrangement uses TRBV7-2 and TRBJ1-1, with unresolved D. V was shortened by 7 bases and J by 2 bases, with 11 bases between the two germline ends. CDR3 length: 13 amino acids. Per germline, CDR1 SGHTA and CDR2 FQGNSA. CDR3 coding DNA: TGTGCCAGCACTCTACAGACCAACACTGAAGCTTTCTTT. Translated, it gives CASTLQTNTEAFF.